What follows is one T cell receptor beta chain and its context. Its antigen is unidentified. These data come from a study of cytomegalovirus exposure and HLA in healthy donors. About the study: For the 300 to 400 genotyped donors, about 81% fell within the Caucasian-associated ancestry cluster.

CDR3 length equals 15 residues. Germline assignment: CDR1 SGHRS and CDR2 YFSETQ. The ends were cut back, 1 base at V and 2 bases at J, with 13 bases in the middle. Primers: 60 Vbeta forward and 13 Jbeta reverse. Sequencing was performed with immunoSEQ multiplex PCR; in TCRdb, only in-frame clones are kept and a portion is missing. This table holds 190,000 or so clones, 75% to 85% found once. Study outcomes and limitations: TCR association rates varied by HLA locus in a later analysis, with DRB1 highest and HLA-C lowest.

The chain carries TRBV5-1 and TRBJ2-7, with D possibly matching TRBD2 (6 bases). The specimen was PBMCs. The TCR sequence derives from a woman aged 45 to 65 in good health and CMV-seropositive. In DNA form, the CDR3 reads TGCGCCAGCAGCTTGAGTAGCGGCGTCGCCTACGAGCAGTACTTC. Its translation: CASSLSSGVAYEQYF.